The 9 T cell receptor beta chains in this list originate from one sample, sequenced in a study of shared T cell receptors in the human thymus. The repertoire was sequenced with immunoSEQ multiplex PCR; TCRdb's copy has only in-frame clones and lacks some. The sample carries 450,000 to 650,000 clones, 78% recorded once. This same sample was also taken into another study, of human thymus T cells.

Sequencing input: thymocytes. The receptors were gathered from a boy under two years old with a congenital heart defect.

The chain carries TRBV5-8 and TRBJ2-7, with D perhaps TRBD1 (6 bases). Trimming pared 4 bases from V and 0 bases from J, leaving 14 bases between. This CDR3 region has 15 residues. Germline CDR1 and CDR2: SGHTS and YDEGEE. The CDR3 is CASSIGQMSSYEQYF. CDR3 DNA: TGTGCCAGCAGCATAGGACAGATGAGCTCCTACGAGCAGTACTTC.

V and J are TRBV19 and TRBJ2-5; TRBD2 agrees at 8 bases. Per germline, CDR1 LNHDA and CDR2 SQIVND (reference sequence). V lost 7 bases, J lost 5 bases, and 12 bases stayed unmatched. This CDR3 comprises 15 residues. CDR3 coding DNA: TGTGCCAGTACCCCCCCGGGGGGGCATACGGAGACCCAGTACTTC. This encodes CASTPPGGHTETQYF.

The chain has TRBV6-1 and TRBJ1-1, with 9 positions matching TRBD1. This CDR3 contains 15 residues. V was pared by 4 bases and J by 5 bases, with 8 bases of the junction left unmatched. Germline values: CDR1 MNHNS, CDR2 SASEGT. The CDR3 DNA reads as TGTGCCAGCAGTGCCCCAGACAGGGGGACGACTGAAGCTTTCTTT. It codes for CASSAPDRGTTEAFF.

The sample holds a few counts of this clone. The chain recombines TRBV2 with TRBJ2-5; D may be TRBD2 (6 bases). Germline CDR1 is SNHLY and CDR2 is FYNNEI. This CDR3 region has 15 residues. V was shortened by 6 bases and J by 0 bases, with 14 bases between the two germline ends. The CDR3 coding sequence is TGTGCCAGCAGCCATACCAGCGGGCACCAAGAGACCCAGTACTTC. Encoded protein: CASSHTSGHQETQYF.

This CDR3 reads CASSLAGQGFYEQYF. The CDR3 DNA sequence: TGCGCCAGCAGCTTGGCAGGACAGGGTTTCTACGAGCAGTACTTC. This chain connects TRBV5-1 to TRBJ2-7, with 8 nucleotides matching TRBD1. The length of the CDR3 is 15 residues. Germline CDR1 is SGHRS and CDR2 is YFSETQ. With V trimmed by 0 bases and J by 3 bases, 5 bases remained unmatched.

V and J are TRBV28 and TRBJ2-3; 10 nucleotides line up with TRBD2. The CDR3 has 15 residues. J gave up 4 bases and V 6 bases, and 7 bases lay outside the gene matches. Germline loops: CDR1 MDHEN, CDR2 SYDVKM. CDR3 residues: CASSPLAGVPDTQYF. The DNA for the CDR3 is TGTGCCAGCAGCCCGCTAGCGGGAGTCCCAGATACGCAGTATTTT.

The rearrangement uses TRBV4-3 and TRBJ2-3; possible D gene TRBD2, 6 bases. V lost 4 bases, J lost 3 bases, and 14 bases lay in between. Germline CDR1 reads LGHNA; CDR2 reads YSLEER. The CDR3 is 15 residues long. The CDR3 spells CASSLEGSGTDTQYF. Written as DNA, the CDR3 is TGCGCCAGCAGCCTCGAGGGGAGCGGGACAGATACGCAGTATTTT.

The chain joins TRBV25-1 to TRBJ2-2; the match to TRBD1 covers 9 bases. Germline CDR1 is MGHDK and CDR2 is SYGVNS. V lost 6 bases, J lost 4 bases, and 6 bases stayed unmatched. The CDR3 contains 15 residues. CDR3 region: CASRQGASGTGELFF. The CDR3 bases are TGTGCCAGCAGACAGGGGGCGTCCGGCACCGGGGAGCTGTTTTTT. Full variable domain (missing parts from reference TRBV25-1 and TRBJ2-2): EADIYQTPRYLVIGTGKKITLECSQTMGHDKMYWYQQDPGMELHLIHYSYGVNSTEKGDLSSESTVSRIRTEHFPLTLESARPSHTSQYLCASRQGASGTGELFFGEGSRLTVL.

This chain connects TRBV7-2 to TRBJ2-7; perhaps TRBD1 as D (6 bases). CDR3 length: 16 residues. From germline, CDR1 is SGHTA and CDR2 FQGNSA. V was cut by 5 bases and J by 4 bases, with 21 bases left in between. The CDR3 loop reads CASSPDLQGRRYEQYF. The CDR3 DNA reads as TGTGCCAGCAGCCCCGACCTACAGGGTAGAAGATACGAGCAGTACTTC.